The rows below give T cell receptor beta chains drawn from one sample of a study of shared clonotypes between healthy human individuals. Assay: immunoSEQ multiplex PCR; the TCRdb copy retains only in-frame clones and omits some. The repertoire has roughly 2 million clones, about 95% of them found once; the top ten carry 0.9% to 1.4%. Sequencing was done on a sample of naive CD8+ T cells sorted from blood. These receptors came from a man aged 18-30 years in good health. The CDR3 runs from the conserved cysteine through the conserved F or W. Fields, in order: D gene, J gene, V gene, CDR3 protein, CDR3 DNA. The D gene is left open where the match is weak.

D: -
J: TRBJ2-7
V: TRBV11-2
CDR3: CASSLELGDGYEQYF
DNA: TGTGCCAGCAGCTTAGAATTAGGGGACGGATACGAGCAGTACTTC

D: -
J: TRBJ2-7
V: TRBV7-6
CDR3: CASSRRFGDEQYF
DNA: TGTGCCAGCAGCCGGCGATTTGGGGACGAGCAGTACTTC

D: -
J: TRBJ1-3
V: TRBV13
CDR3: CASSPAGSGNTIYF
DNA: TGTGCCAGCAGCCCAGCAGGCTCTGGAAACACCATATATTTT

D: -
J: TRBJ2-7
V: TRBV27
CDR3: CASKFGGSYEQYF
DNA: TGTGCCAGCAAGTTTGGTGGGTCCTACGAGCAGTACTTC

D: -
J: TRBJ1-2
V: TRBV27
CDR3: CASSPQGDYGYTF
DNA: TGTGCCAGCAGTCCCCAGGGAGATTATGGCTACACCTTC

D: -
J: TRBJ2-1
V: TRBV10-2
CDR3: CASSPGVGEQFF
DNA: TGCGCCAGCAGCCCAGGGGTAGGAGAGCAGTTCTTC

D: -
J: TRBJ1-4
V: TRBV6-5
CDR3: CASSPLTGEKLFF
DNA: TGTGCCAGCAGTCCCCTAACAGGTGAAAAACTGTTTTTT

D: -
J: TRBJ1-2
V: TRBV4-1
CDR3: CASSQEHNKGYGYTF
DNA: TGCGCCAGCAGCCAAGAGCATAACAAGGGCTATGGCTACACCTTC

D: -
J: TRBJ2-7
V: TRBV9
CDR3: CASSPEGILSYEQYF
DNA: TGTGCCAGCAGCCCCGAGGGCATCCTCTCCTACGAGCAGTACTTC

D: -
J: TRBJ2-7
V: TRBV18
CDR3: CASSPTAGPYEQYF
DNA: TGTGCCAGCTCACCAACGGCGGGCCCGTACGAGCAGTACTTC

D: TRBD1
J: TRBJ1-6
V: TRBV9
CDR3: CASSPQDRVNSPLHF
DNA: TGTGCCAGCAGCCCACAAGACAGGGTTAATTCACCCCTCCACTTT

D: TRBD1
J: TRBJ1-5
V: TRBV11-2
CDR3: CASSLRQGKYSNQPQHF
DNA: TGTGCCAGCAGCTTGAGACAGGGAAAATATAGCAATCAGCCCCAGCATTTT

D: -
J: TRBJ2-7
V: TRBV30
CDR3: CAWSVGTGDYEQYF
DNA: TGTGCCTGGAGTGTGGGCACGGGGGACTACGAGCAGTACTTC